Below are 4 T cell receptor beta chains sequenced from a single sample in a study of esophageal squamous cell carcinoma tumors. PCR used a TCR alpha or TCR beta constant-region primer with a P20EA primer, then nested PCR with CA2 or CB2. Reverse transcription used a polyT18-containing BSL-18E primer, and TCR genes were amplified by unbiased adaptor ligation RT-PCR. TCRdb re-called the 5' RACE reads with MiXCR, one entry per CDR3 protein. Of around 5,200 distinct CDR3 sequences listed, roughly 22% were seen once; the top ten hold less than 40%. The sample was tumor tissue. These receptors were obtained from a man between 50 and 79 years old with esophageal squamous cell carcinoma.

This clonotype came up many times. A much larger clone differs by one base, so this may be a read error. The gene calls are TRBV20-1 and TRBJ1-6, with D uncertain. The CDR3 loop spans 13 amino acids. Germline CDR1 DFQATT, CDR2 SNEGSKA (reference sequence). CDR3 DNA sequence: TGCAGTGGCGCACGGAATATGGATTCACCCCGCCACTTT. Its translation: CSGARNMDSPRHF.

V is TRBV12-3 or TRBV12-4 and J is TRBJ2-7; TRBD2 matches at 9 bases. V gave up 8 bases and J gave up 5 bases; unmatched junction bases: 13. There are 15 residues in the CDR3. The CDR3: CASASSGKIENEQYF. In DNA, the CDR3 is TGTGCCAGCGCCTCTAGCGGGAAGATCGAGAACGAGCAGTACTTC.

Only a few counts were recorded for this clonotype. The rearrangement joins TRBV19 to TRBJ1-4; tentative D call: TRBD1 (5 bases). Trimming shortened V by 7 bases and J by 2 bases, and 14 bases separated the two germline ends. CDR3 length: 15 amino acids. Germline-derived CDR1 and CDR2 are LNHDA and SQIVND (reference sequence). CDR3 residues: CASTRQGSTNEKLFF. Here the CDR3 DNA reads TGTGCCAGTACCCGGCAGGGAAGCACTAATGAAAAACTGTTTTTT.

This clonotype is medium-sized within its sample. The CDR3 protein is CASSLRGGAIDYGYTF. The CDR3 DNA sequence: TGTGCCAGCAGTCTAAGAGGCGGGGCCATCGACTATGGCTACACCTTC. The gene calls are TRBV14 and TRBJ1-2, with D perhaps matching TRBD1 (5 bases). This CDR3 has 16 amino acids. Trimming shortened V by 6 bases and J by 3 bases, and 20 bases separated the two germline ends. Germline V CDR1 and CDR2: SGHDN, FVKESK.